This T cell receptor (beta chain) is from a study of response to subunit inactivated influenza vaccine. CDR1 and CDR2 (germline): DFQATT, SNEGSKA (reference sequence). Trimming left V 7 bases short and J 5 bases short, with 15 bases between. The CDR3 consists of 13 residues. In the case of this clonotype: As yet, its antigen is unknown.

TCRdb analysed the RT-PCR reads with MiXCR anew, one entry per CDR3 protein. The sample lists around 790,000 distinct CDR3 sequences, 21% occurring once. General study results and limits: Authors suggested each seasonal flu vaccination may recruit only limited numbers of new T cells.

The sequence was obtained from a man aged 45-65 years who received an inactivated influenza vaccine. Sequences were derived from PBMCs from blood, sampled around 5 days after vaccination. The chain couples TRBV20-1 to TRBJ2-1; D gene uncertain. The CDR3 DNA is TGCAGTGGCTCTGGCCTAGGTGACAATGAGCAGTTCTTC. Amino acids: CSGSGLGDNEQFF.